The rows below give T cell receptor beta chains drawn from one sample of a study of T cells after posttransplantation cyclophosphamide. Using immunoSEQ multiplex PCR, the repertoire was profiled, and TCRdb retains in-frame clones only, with some absent. The data contain around 20,000 clones, over 65% of them singletons. Sequencing was done on a sample of memory CD4+ T cells sorted from blood. The receptors stem from a man aged 25-45 years in good health and a related stem cell transplant donor. Each CDR3 is given with its conserved first and last residue. A D gene is named only where the DNA matches it firmly. Some rows mark clone size as missing; the rest say once, few, many or name a class of expanded clone.

>-|TRBJ1-2|TRBV28|TRBD1
CASSSYRGGKNGYTF
TGTGCCAGCAGTTCGTACAGGGGGGGTAAGAATGGCTACACCTTC
>once|TRBJ1-2|TRBV4-1|TRBD1
CASSHGQGLIVSYTF
TGCGCCAGCAGCCACGGACAGGGGCTCATTGTGAGCTACACCTTC
>-|TRBJ2-7|TRBV28|TRBD2
CASSSLRLAGDYEQYF
TGTGCCAGCAGTTCCCTCAGACTAGCGGGGGACTACGAGCAGTACTTC
>-|TRBJ2-5|TRBV19|-
CASSMTGRQETQYF
TGTGCCAGTAGTATGACAGGCCGCCAAGAGACCCAGTACTTC
>-|TRBJ2-7|TRBV19|-
CASSMGAGAQGEQYF
TGTGCCAGTAGTATGGGCGCGGGGGCGCAAGGGGAGCAGTACTTC
>-|TRBJ2-2|TRBV7-8|-
CASGRLANGELFF
TGTGCCAGCGGTCGGCTAGCGAACGGGGAGCTGTTTTTT
>-|TRBJ1-2|TRBV5-5|TRBD1
CASRIIRDSYGYTF
TGTGCCAGCAGGATTATCAGGGACAGCTATGGCTACACCTTC
>-|TRBJ2-7|TRBV2|TRBD2
CASSEAGLVAGDSYEQYF
TGTGCCAGCAGTGAAGCGGGGTTAGTAGCGGGGGACTCCTACGAGCAGTACTTC
>-|TRBJ2-7|TRBV28|-
CASSSPDYGDTGSYEQYF
TGTGCCAGCAGTTCCCCCGACTATGGCGATACCGGATCCTACGAGCAGTACTTC
>-|TRBJ2-5|TRBV28|TRBD1
CASNILTGSGETQYF
TGTGCCAGCAACATCCTGACAGGGAGTGGAGAGACCCAGTACTTC
>once|TRBJ1-4|TRBV13|-
CASSPGGQGARTNEKLFF
TGTGCCAGCAGCCCAGGTGGTCAAGGGGCGCGAACTAATGAAAAACTGTTTTTT
>-|TRBJ2-5|TRBV2|TRBD1
CASTQTGRLETQYF
TGTGCCAGCACCCAGACAGGGCGGCTGGAGACCCAGTACTTC
>-|TRBJ2-3|TRBV13|-
CASSFSGTQTDTQYF
TGTGCCAGCAGCTTTTCCGGGACACAGACAGATACGCAGTATTTT
>-|TRBJ2-3|TRBV2|-
CASSPSGSSTDTQYF
TGTGCCAGCAGTCCGTCAGGATCTAGCACAGATACGCAGTATTTT
>few|TRBJ2-7|TRBV9|TRBD1
CASSVEPGQGPYEQYF
TGTGCCAGCAGCGTGGAACCTGGACAGGGACCCTACGAGCAGTACTTC
>-|TRBJ1-2|TRBV7-3|-
CASSPQGRGGYGYTF
TGTGCCAGCAGCCCTCAGGGCAGAGGGGGCTATGGCTACACCTTC
>-|TRBJ1-2|TRBV5-5|-
CASSLDTYGYTF
TGTGCCAGCAGCTTGGACACCTATGGCTACACCTTC
>-|TRBJ2-2|TRBV28|TRBD2
CASSPGLANTGELFF
TGTGCCAGCAGCCCGGGACTAGCAAACACCGGGGAGCTGTTTTTT
>once|TRBJ1-1|TRBV7-3|-
CASSLQGTNTEAFF
TGTGCCAGCAGCTTACAGGGGACGAACACTGAAGCTTTCTTT
>-|TRBJ1-5|TRBV7-2|TRBD1
CASSPQGGGNQPQHF
TGTGCCAGCAGCCCACAGGGGGGAGGCAATCAGCCCCAGCATTTT
>-|TRBJ2-2|TRBV28|-
CASSTVTELTGELFF
TGTGCCAGCAGTACAGTAACCGAACTCACCGGGGAGCTGTTTTTT
>-|TRBJ2-3|TRBV4-2|TRBD2
CASSQDLSGGSFSTDTQYF
TGTGCCAGCAGCCAAGATCTTAGCGGGGGATCCTTTAGCACAGATACGCAGTATTTT
>once|TRBJ2-5|TRBV28|TRBD2
CASSLSGGLRETQYF
TGTGCCAGCAGTTTATCGGGGGGGCTTCGAGAGACCCAGTACTTC
>-|TRBJ2-7|TRBV10-3|-
CAISRSYEQYF
TGTGCCATCAGCCGCAGCTACGAGCAGTACTTC
>once|TRBJ2-5|TRBV7-2|-
CASSSSTGLKTQYF
TGTGCCAGCAGCTCGTCAACAGGGTTGAAGACCCAGTACTTC
>-|TRBJ2-1|TRBV19|-
CASTLNQGNEQFF
TGTGCCAGTACCCTCAACCAGGGCAATGAGCAGTTCTTC
>-|TRBJ1-1|TRBV4-3|-
CASRGGPNTEAFF
TGCGCCAGCCGGGGGGGCCCCAACACTGAAGCTTTCTTT
>-|TRBJ2-7|TRBV2|TRBD1
CASSAETGAYEQYF
TGTGCCAGCAGTGCTGAAACAGGGGCCTACGAGCAGTACTTC
>-|TRBJ2-5|TRBV5-5|-
CASSPSETQYF
TGTGCCAGCAGCCCCTCCGAGACCCAGTACTTC
>-|TRBJ2-1|TRBV9|TRBD1
CASSVTGNVNEQFF
TGTGCCAGCAGCGTGACAGGGAATGTCAATGAGCAGTTCTTC
>-|TRBJ2-3|TRBV19|TRBD2
CASTDSGGPSTDTQYF
TGTGCCAGTACGGATTCGGGAGGACCTAGCACAGATACGCAGTATTTT
>-|TRBJ2-5|TRBV9|-
CASSSQGTPEQGTQYF
TGTGCCAGCAGCTCCCAGGGGACACCTGAACAGGGGACCCAGTACTTC
>-|TRBJ1-2|TRBV28|TRBD1
CASKAGGENYGYTF
TGTGCCAGCAAGGCAGGGGGCGAAAACTATGGCTACACCTTC
>once|TRBJ1-1|TRBV4-1|-
CASSQGGGRKKNTEAFF
TGCGCCAGCAGCCAAGGGGGCGGTCGGAAGAAGAACACTGAAGCTTTCTTT
>-|TRBJ2-2|TRBV27|TRBD1
CASRETGPGELFF
TGTGCCAGCAGAGAGACAGGGCCCGGGGAGCTGTTTTTT
>-|TRBJ2-7|TRBV28|TRBD1
CASSLWDRGTYEQYF
TGTGCCAGCAGTTTATGGGACAGGGGAACCTACGAGCAGTACTTC
>-|TRBJ1-5|TRBV6-4|-
CASSETWSNQPQHF
TGTGCCAGCAGTGAGACATGGAGCAATCAGCCCCAGCATTTT
>-|TRBJ1-6|TRBV11-2|TRBD1
CASSLGSTGAGGPLHF
TGTGCCAGCAGCTTAGGATCGACAGGGGCCGGCGGACCCCTCCACTTT
>-|TRBJ2-7|TRBV6-6|-
CASSYIGSASYEQYF
TGTGCCAGCAGTTACATCGGGTCTGCCTCCTACGAGCAGTACTTC
>-|TRBJ2-2|TRBV6-9|TRBD2
CASSYSGGLNTGELFF
TGTGCCAGCAGTTATAGCGGGGGGCTGAACACCGGGGAGCTGTTTTTT
>-|TRBJ2-7|TRBV7-2|-
CASSLGGGRGYEQYF
TGTGCCAGCAGCTTAGGAGGGGGTAGAGGGTACGAGCAGTACTTC
>-|TRBJ1-6|TRBV4-1|TRBD1
CASSHIRGQVPFHSPLHF
TGCGCCAGCAGCCATATCAGGGGGCAAGTGCCGTTTCATTCACCCCTCCACTTT
>few|TRBJ2-1|TRBV5-6|-
CASSGIGDDEQFF
TGTGCCAGCAGCGGGATCGGGGATGATGAGCAGTTCTTC
>-|TRBJ2-7|TRBV12-2|-
CASRVRRDSYPYEQYF
TGTGCAAGTCGCGTTCGGCGGGACTCCTATCCCTACGAGCAGTACTTC
>-|TRBJ2-2|TRBV4-2|-
CASSQERRGYTGELFF
TGTGCCAGCAGCCAAGAAAGAAGGGGCTACACCGGGGAGCTGTTTTTT
>-|TRBJ2-1|TRBV6-1|TRBD2
CASRTSGAYNEQFF
TGTGCCAGCAGGACTAGCGGCGCTTACAATGAGCAGTTCTTC
>-|TRBJ1-2|TRBV6-6|-
CASSGQSASLGGYTF
TGTGCCAGCAGTGGACAGTCCGCTTCATTGGGGGGCTACACCTTC
>-|TRBJ1-6|TRBV6-6|-
CASSSRQESPLHF
TGTGCCAGCAGTTCAAGGCAGGAATCACCCCTCCACTTT
>-|TRBJ2-1|TRBV5-4|TRBD2
CASSSLAGNYNEQFF
TGTGCCAGCAGCTCCCTAGCGGGGAACTACAATGAGCAGTTCTTC
>few|TRBJ1-1|TRBV6-6|-
CASSYPGQNTEAFF
TGTGCCAGCAGTTACCCCGGACAGAACACTGAAGCTTTCTTT
>-|TRBJ1-6|TRBV19|-
CASYAGGTRTSPLHF
TGTGCCAGCTACGCGGGGGGGACCCGCACTTCACCCCTCCACTTT
>-|TRBJ1-1|TRBV5-4|-
CASSLSRRNTEAFF
TGTGCCAGCAGCTTAAGCAGGCGGAACACTGAAGCTTTCTTT
>-|TRBJ1-1|TRBV9|-
CASSVGKDLGYTEAFF
TGTGCCAGCAGCGTAGGAAAGGACTTAGGGTACACTGAAGCTTTCTTT
>-|TRBJ2-3|TRBV13|TRBD1
CASSSGTGRTDTQYF
TGTGCCAGCAGCTCCGGGACAGGGCGCACAGATACGCAGTATTTT
>-|TRBJ2-7|TRBV5-1|-
CASSGTSQGYEQYF
TGCGCCAGCAGCGGCACCTCACAGGGCTACGAGCAGTACTTC
>once|TRBJ2-1|TRBV2|-
CASSELPIAAYLSSYNEQFF
TGTGCCAGCAGTGAACTCCCCATAGCGGCCTATTTGAGCTCCTACAATGAGCAGTTCTTC
>-|TRBJ2-1|TRBV29-1|TRBD1
CSVDGPGQLDNEQFF
TGCAGCGTTGATGGCCCGGGACAGTTGGATAATGAGCAGTTCTTC
>-|TRBJ1-1|TRBV19|-
CASSASRTWDTEAFF
TGTGCCAGTAGTGCCTCCCGGACATGGGACACTGAAGCTTTCTTT
>-|TRBJ1-4|TRBV19|TRBD1
CASSIGTGISEKLFF
TGTGCCAGTAGTATCGGGACAGGGATTAGTGAAAAACTGTTTTTT
>-|TRBJ2-1|TRBV4-3|TRBD2
CASSQGTSGGAWNEQFF
TGCGCCAGCAGCCAAGGGACTAGCGGGGGGGCATGGAATGAGCAGTTCTTC